This record concerns one T cell receptor beta chain sequence. This sample is drawn from a study of identical twins. V lost 0 bases and J lost 4; bases outside the gene matches: 6. Germline assignment: CDR1 MNHNY and CDR2 SVGAGI (reference sequence). The CDR3 length is 16 residues. Healthy Caucasians provided all donations. TCRdb reprocessed the 5' RACE reads with MiXCR, giving one entry per CDR3 protein. The repertoire has 1.5 million to 2 million distinct CDR3 sequences, under 35% of them found once; the top ten carry about 0.3%. V and J are TRBV6-6 and TRBJ2-3, with 8 positions matching TRBD2. Sequenced sample: cord blood. This clonotype originated in a newborn girl in good health. This chain's CDR3 is CASSYSSGGVSDTQYF. The CDR3 region has the DNA TGTGCCAGCAGTTACTCGAGCGGGGGTGTTTCAGATACGCAGTATTTT.